What follows are 16 T cell receptor beta chains derived from one specimen sequenced in a study of cytomegalovirus exposure and HLA in healthy donors. Profiled with immunoSEQ multiplex PCR; TCRdb holds only in-frame clones, not every one. Of over 150,000 clones listed, 75% to 90% are singletons. Input material: PBMCs. The receptors stem from a man aged 18 to 29 in good health and CMV-seropositive.

This chain connects TRBV4-3 to TRBJ1-1; unclear D gene. Trimming shortened V by 4 bases and J by 1 base, and 16 bases separated the two germline ends. The CDR3 contains 16 residues. Germline loops: CDR1 LGHNA, CDR2 YSLEER. The CDR3 loop reads CASSRTLGTTNTEAFF. The CDR3 nucleotides are TGCGCCAGCAGCCGAACCCTAGGTACGACGAACACTGAAGCTTTCTTT.

J is TRBJ1-1 and V is TRBV18; maybe TRBD1 (6 bases). Germline values: CDR1 KGHSH, CDR2 LQKENI. The ends were cut back, 6 bases at V and 4 bases at J, with 12 bases in the middle. The CDR3 consists of 13 residues. CDR3 sequence reads: CASSNGRGTEAFF. CDR3 coding DNA: TGTGCCAGCTCTAACGGCAGGGGCACTGAAGCTTTCTTT.

J is TRBJ2-1 and V is TRBV27; 10 nucleotides agree with TRBD2. The V and J ends lost 5 bases and 4 bases, in that order; junction bases with no gene match: 8. Germline V gene lookup returns CDR1 MNHEY and CDR2 SMNVEV (reference sequence). This CDR3 has 16 amino acids. The chain's CDR3 is CASSPLAGVRYNEQFF. In DNA, the CDR3 is TGTGCCAGCAGTCCGCTAGCGGGGGTTCGGTACAATGAGCAGTTCTTC.

The CDR3 bases are TGCGCCAGCAGCCAAGATCCAACTAGCGGGAGAGGGGAGCAGTTCTTC. The encoded protein is CASSQDPTSGRGEQFF. The gene calls are TRBV4-3 and TRBJ2-1; 11 nucleotides line up with TRBD2. The V segment lost 0 bases and the J segment 10 bases; nucleotides outside the gene matches: 8. The CDR3 totals 16 residues. CDR1 and CDR2 (germline): LGHNA, YSLEER.

The chain employs TRBV5-6 and TRBJ1-2, with D perhaps matching TRBD1 (6 bases). Germline V CDR1 and CDR2: SGHDT, YYEEEE. With 4 bases removed from V and 2 bases from J, the gap between germline ends came to 18 bases. The length of the CDR3 is 16 residues. In DNA, the CDR3 is TGTGCCAGCAGCCCTATGGGTTCTACAGGGAACTATGGCTACACCTTC. It encodes CASSPMGSTGNYGYTF.

The chain carries TRBV30 and TRBJ2-1, with TRBD1 identical over 8 bases. CDR3 size: 17 residues. With V trimmed by 2 bases and J by 0 bases, 9 bases remained unmatched. Looked up from germline, CDR1 is GTSNPN and CDR2 is SVGIG (reference sequence). This CDR3 reads CAWSSFLTGGSYNEQFF. CDR3 sequence (DNA): TGTGCCTGGAGTTCCTTCCTCACAGGGGGCTCCTACAATGAGCAGTTCTTC.

The V gene is TRBV4-3, the J gene TRBJ1-1; no definite D call. V lost 4 bases and J 4 bases, leaving 10 bases between the germline ends. The CDR3 has 13 amino acids. Germline CDR1 is LGHNA and CDR2 is YSLEER. The CDR3 bases are TGCGCCAGCAGCCTGGGAGGTGGCACTGAAGCTTTCTTT. Encoded protein: CASSLGGGTEAFF.

The chain links TRBV6-5 to TRBJ1-3; TRBD1 aligns across 7 bases. CDR1 is MNHEY and CDR2 is SVGAGI in the germline V gene. The CDR3 is 15 residues long. The ends lost 0 bases at V and 2 bases at J; junction bases unmatched: 1. The CDR3 nucleotides read TGTGCCAGCAGTTACTCGACAGGGCCTGGAAACACCATATATTTT. Translated: CASSYSTGPGNTIYF.

This clone was found once. This chain uses TRBV19 with TRBJ2-1, with D maybe TRBD2 (5 bases). This CDR3 spans 11 amino acids. CDR1 is LNHDA, CDR2 SQIVND, per germline (reference sequence). V was clipped by 5 bases and J by 10 bases, with 9 bases between them. This chain's CDR3 is CASSLRGEQFF. CDR3 nucleotide sequence: TGTGCCAGTAGTCTCCGCGGGGAGCAGTTCTTC.

The chain links TRBV14 to TRBJ2-7; TRBD1 might be the D (5 bases). There are 14 residues in the CDR3. Trimming cost V 0 bases and J 2 bases, with 8 bases left between them. Germline-derived CDR1 and CDR2 are SGHDN and FVKESK. The CDR3 loop is CASSQEGDTYEQYF. In DNA form, the CDR3 reads TGTGCCAGCAGCCAAGAAGGGGATACCTACGAGCAGTACTTC.

This rearrangement joins TRBV5-4 to TRBJ2-1, with TRBD2 matching over 14 bases. The CDR3 extends over 20 amino acids. Germline V lookup: CDR1 SGHNT, CDR2 YYREEE (reference sequence). The junction had 19 bases not matched to a gene; V was cut back by 4 bases and J by 7 bases. In nucleotides, the CDR3 is TGTGCCAGCAGCAACGGACTAGCGGGGGGCCTTGCCAGGGTCGAGAATGAGCAGTTCTTC. Amino acid sequence: CASSNGLAGGLARVENEQFF.

This chain uses TRBV5-4 with TRBJ2-5; 7 positions agree with TRBD1. This CDR3 has 16 amino acids. With 0 bases clipped from V and 2 bases from J, the junction kept 7 bases outside the gene matches. Germline CDR1 and CDR2: SGHNT and YYREEE (reference sequence). The CDR3 nucleotides are TGTGCCAGCAGCTTGGACCCGGGACAGCTACAAGAGACCCAGTACTTC. Its protein is CASSLDPGQLQETQYF.

This clone was observed at least ten times. Other DNA sequences in the same sample also yield this CDR3. This chain's CDR3 is CASTTTGTGESPLHF. In DNA form, the CDR3 reads TGCGCCAGCACGACCACCGGGACAGGGGAATCACCCCTCCACTTT. The chain joins TRBV5-1 to TRBJ1-6; 10 positions match TRBD1. CDR1 and CDR2 from the germline V gene are SGHRS and YFSETQ. V lost 6 bases and J lost 10; bases outside the gene matches: 10. This CDR3 has 15 amino acids.

The chain links TRBV7-8 to TRBJ2-5, with 12 bases that match TRBD1. After removal of 5 bases from V and 2 bases from J, the junction contained 18 bases not matched to a gene. The CDR3 sequence is 20 residues long. Germline CDR1 reads SGHVS; CDR2 reads FQNEAQ. CDR3 nucleotides: TGTGCCAGCAGCGTATATCGGGACAGGGGGCTCCAGGGCCTTCAAGAGACCCAGTACTTC. Translated, it gives CASSVYRDRGLQGLQETQYF. Drawing the rest from reference TRBV7-8 and TRBJ2-5, the complete variable domain is GAGVSQSPRYKVAKRGQDVALRCDPISGHVSLFWYQQALGQGPEFLTYFQNEAQLDKSGLPSDRFFAERPEGSVSTLKIQRTQQEDSAVYLCASSVYRDRGLQGLQETQYFGPGTRLLVL.

This clone was seen a single time. The rearrangement joins TRBV5-1 to TRBJ2-1; tentatively, D is TRBD2 (6 bases). Looked up from germline, CDR1 is SGHRS and CDR2 is YFSETQ. The CDR3 covers 14 residues. V lost 2 bases to trimming and J lost 9 bases, with 15 bases between them. CDR3 bases: TGCGCCAGCAGCTTAGGAGCGGGCCTAGGTGAGCAGTTCTTC. Amino acid sequence: CASSLGAGLGEQFF.

V is TRBV5-1 and J is TRBJ2-1; 13 bases are a match to TRBD2. Losses at the gene ends were 10 bases for V and 8 bases for J; bases not matched to a gene: 9. The CDR3 is 14 residues long. Germline CDR1 is SGHRS and CDR2 is YFSETQ. The DNA for the CDR3 is TGCGCCCGGGCTGGGACTAGCGGGACCGATGAGCAGTTCTTC. This codes for CARAGTSGTDEQFF.